These 15 T cell receptor beta chains were all obtained from the same sample, sequenced in a study of blood T cells in healthy people across ages. With a J-beta primer mix and a sample-barcoded 5' primer, a second PCR ran roughly 6 to 11 cycles. Each CDR3 protein gets one entry after TCRdb re-called the 5' RACE reads with MiXCR. Here the sample spans approximately 1,000,000 distinct CDR3 sequences, 35% to 45% being singletons. Sequencing was performed on blood. All receptors derive from a man aged 18 to 29 in good health.

The chain has TRBV10-3 and TRBJ2-6; no firm D call. Germline CDR1 reads ENHRY; CDR2 reads SYGVKD. The CDR3 has 17 amino acids. V was pared by 4 bases and J by 0 bases, with 13 bases between. The CDR3 spells CAISAGFSSSGANVLTF. For the CDR3, the DNA is TGTGCCATCAGTGCCGGGTTCTCCAGCTCTGGGGCCAACGTCCTGACTTTC.

This chain joins TRBV4-1 and TRBJ2-7; possibly TRBD2 for D (6 bases). With the DNA end fitting TRBJ2-4 better, the J assignment may be wrong. This CDR3 has 15 amino acids. The germline CDR1 and CDR2 sequences are MGHRA and YSYEKL. CDR3 nucleotides: TGCGCCAGCAGCCAAGTTTGGGGGGTCAAAAACATTCAGTACTTC. This codes for CASSQVWGVKNIQYF.

The V call is TRBV14, the J call TRBJ2-1, with D maybe TRBD1 (5 bases). The J call may be mistaken, given a closer DNA end match to TRBJ2-7. CDR1 is SGHDN, CDR2 FVKESK, per germline. The CDR3 is 13 amino acids. The CDR3 here is CASSRQWGNEQYF. CDR3 bases: TGTGCCAGCAGCCGACAGTGGGGCAATGAGCAGTACTTC.

V and J are TRBV4-3 and TRBJ1-1; D is perhaps TRBD1 (5 bases). This CDR3 has 12 residues. V was shortened by 5 bases and J by 7 bases, with 11 bases between the two germline ends. Germline V gives CDR1 LGHNA, CDR2 YSLEER. The CDR3 spells CASSSGHLEAFF. In DNA form, the CDR3 reads TGCGCCAGCAGCTCCGGACACCTTGAAGCTTTCTTT.

The DNA of the CDR3 is TGTGCCAGCAGTCCGTTGACTAGCCGCAATGAGCAGTTCTTC. As protein: CASSPLTSRNEQFF. V usage is TRBV27 and J usage is TRBJ2-1; TRBD2 aligns across 7 bases. Germline V gene lookup returns CDR1 MNHEY and CDR2 SMNVEV (reference sequence). CDR3 length: 14 residues. V lost 5 bases to trimming and J lost 6 bases; unmatched junction nucleotides: 7.

The chain is built from TRBV7-3 and TRBJ1-2; 7 bases are a match to TRBD1. Trimming at V came to 5 bases and at J to 3 bases, leaving 9 bases not matched to a gene. There are 15 residues in the CDR3. In germline, CDR1 is SGHTA, CDR2 FQGTGA. The chain's CDR3 is CASSISGTVDYGYTF. CDR3 sequence (DNA): TGTGCCAGCAGCATCTCCGGGACAGTTGACTATGGCTACACCTTC.

This clonotype was observed a handful of times. V usage is TRBV7-9 and J usage is TRBJ2-1; TRBD1 matches at 10 bases. Germline V gene lookup returns CDR1 SEHNR and CDR2 FQNEAQ (reference sequence). The trim removed 4 bases at V and 6 bases at J, leaving 6 bases unmatched. The CDR3 has 15 residues. CDR3 amino acids: CASSSRQGAGNEQFF. In nucleotides, the CDR3 is TGTGCCAGCAGCTCGAGACAGGGGGCGGGCAATGAGCAGTTCTTC.

This clonotype was seen a handful of times. This chain links TRBV20-1 with TRBJ2-7; no firm D call. Germline V gene sequence: CDR1 DFQATT, CDR2 SNEGSKA (reference sequence). V lost 0 bases, J lost 7 bases, and 4 bases lay in between. This CDR3 spans 10 amino acids. The CDR3 coding sequence is TGCAGTGCTAGAGAGAATGAGCAGTACTTC. It is translated as CSARENEQYF.

This clonotype was counted only a few times. V usage is TRBV7-9 and J usage is TRBJ2-2, with 10 nucleotides matching TRBD1. The CDR3 totals 15 residues. V trimming: 6 bases; J trimming: 6 bases; junction bases outside the gene matches: 7. Germline-derived CDR1 and CDR2 are SEHNR and FQNEAQ (reference sequence). CDR3 DNA: TGTGCCAGCAGAGGGGACAGGGGAGTTTCCGGGGAGCTGTTTTTT. The encoded protein is CASRGDRGVSGELFF.

This clonotype came up a few times. V gene TRBV18 combines with J gene TRBJ1-2, with D unresolved. This CDR3 has 13 amino acids. The germline gives CDR1 KGHSH, CDR2 LQKENI. Trimming cost V 5 bases and J 6 bases, with 13 bases left between them. CDR3 protein: CASSFREADGYTF. The CDR3 DNA is TGTGCCAGCTCATTTCGGGAGGCAGATGGCTACACCTTC.

As for this clonotype: One end of the junction varies from germline; a read error may be responsible. J is TRBJ1-5 and V is TRBV6-1, with 11 bases aligning to TRBD1. Per the germline V gene, CDR1 is MNHNS and CDR2 is SASEGT. The length of the CDR3 is 17 residues. CDR3 amino acids: CANSKGQGVLSNQPQHF. CDR3 nucleotide sequence: TGTGCCAACAGTAAGGGACAGGGGGTCTTGAGCAATCAGCCCCAGCATTTT.

The J gene is TRBJ1-4, the V gene TRBV2; D call uncertain. Trimming pared 4 bases from V and 4 bases from J, leaving 13 bases between. CDR3 length: 15 residues. Germline V gene data show CDR1 as SNHLY and CDR2 as FYNNEI. The DNA for the CDR3 is TGTGCCAGCAGTGCCCTGGGTGGGCTTAATGAAAAACTGTTTTTT. It translates to CASSALGGLNEKLFF.

Of note for this clonotype: Relative to the germline gene, one junction end is altered; a read error may explain this. The V gene is TRBV2, the J gene TRBJ1-2; D call uncertain. This CDR3 has 15 amino acids. The germline V gene encodes CDR1 SNHLY and CDR2 FYNNEI. The CDR3 protein is CAGSVIPGVNYGYTF. The CDR3 DNA sequence: TGTGCCGGCAGTGTAATCCCCGGGGTTAACTATGGCTACACCTTC.

With respect to this clonotype: At one of its ends the junction is not consistent with the germline gene, which may arise from a read error. The V call is TRBV20-1, the J call TRBJ2-1, with D hard to call. The germline V gene has CDR1 DFQATT and CDR2 SNEGSKA (reference sequence). The CDR3 runs 13 residues. The CDR3 coding sequence is TGCAGTGCTAGTAATAGCTCCTGCAATGAGCAGTTCTTC. This encodes CSASNSSCNEQFF.

This clonotype occurred a few times. The V call is TRBV12-3 or TRBV12-4, the J call TRBJ1-1; D remains unclear. The CDR3 has 13 residues. Trimming took 10 bases from V and 1 from J, leaving 13 bases between them. The CDR3 protein is CATSRGRNTEAFF. The CDR3 DNA sequence: TGTGCCACCAGCCGCGGTCGGAACACTGAAGCTTTCTTT.